The present T cell receptor beta chain was sequenced within a study of T cells after yellow fever vaccination. This clonotype occurred a few times. CDR1 is SGDLS and CDR2 is YYNGEE in the germline V gene. Trimming took 3 bases from V and 0 from J, leaving 13 bases between them. This CDR3 region has 16 residues. Template switching with 5'RACE generated the TCR cDNA and added a universal primer site and UMIs. TCRdb reprocessed the 5' RACE reads with MiXCR, giving one entry per CDR3 protein. Of 510,000 or so distinct CDR3 sequences listed, 15% to 20% were seen once; the top ten hold around an eighth. This receptor was taken from a man aged 30 to 39 who received the YFV17D yellow fever vaccine. Material: PBMCs, obtained 15 days after the yellow fever booster vaccination. The chain employs TRBV9 and TRBJ2-1, with D possibly called TRBD1 or TRBD2 (5 bases each). Written as DNA, the CDR3 is TGTGCCAGCAGCGGGGACCGCCGATCCTCCTACAATGAGCAGTTCTTC. Translating gives CASSGDRRSSYNEQFF.